This T cell receptor (beta chain) appears in the sequencing data of a study of T cells expressing NK-cell markers. TCRdb reprocessed the 5' RACE reads, keeping one entry per CDR3 protein, no DNA. Recorded here are roughly 390,000 distinct CDR3 sequences; the top ten clones represent about 10%. This CDR3 is 13 amino acids long. Germline CDR1 reads SNHLY; CDR2 reads FYNNEI. Sequencing used blood T cells: a sorted CD56 or NKG2C T cell subset, CD4+ or CD8+ T cells, or bulk PBMC T cells (not recorded which). V and J are TRBV2 and TRBJ2-5; TCRdb gives TRBD2 as the D gene, but with no DNA this cannot be confirmed. The sequence was collected from a woman aged 45-65 years in good health. The CDR3: CASLRDRGETQYF.